Listed below are T cell receptor beta chains from one sample, sequenced in a study of PD-1 blockade in classical Hodgkin lymphoma. Libraries were prepared by immunoSEQ multiplex PCR; TCRdb keeps only in-frame clonotypes and omits some of them. The sample includes around 60,000 clones, more than 90% seen only once; the top ten take around 8%. The sequenced sample was peripheral blood mononuclear cells (PBMCs), obtained before the fourth cycle of nivolumab. These receptors originate from a human donor with classical Hodgkin lymphoma. The CDR3 runs from the conserved cysteine through the conserved F or W. D genes are given only for firm matches. Clone size appears in some rows only: once, few, many, or a class for an expanded clone.

J gene	D gene	clone size	V gene	CDR3 protein	CDR3 DNA
TRBJ2-7	NA	NA	TRBV5-1	CASSLETSFDEQYF	TGCGCCAGCAGCTTGGAAACTAGCTTCGACGAGCAGTACTTC
TRBJ2-5	NA	NA	TRBV27	CASKQFETQYF	TGTGCCAGCAAACAGTTTGAGACCCAGTACTTC
TRBJ1-6	TRBD1	once	TRBV15	CATSRTGVNSPLHF	TGTGCCACCAGCAGGACAGGGGTTAATTCACCCCTCCACTTT
TRBJ1-6	NA	NA	TRBV5-1	CASSLDSQGVGSPLHF	TGCGCCAGCAGCTTGGATTCTCAGGGAGTTGGTTCACCCCTCCACTTT
TRBJ2-2	NA	NA	TRBV9	CASSITGTPNTGELFF	TGTGCCAGCAGCATAACCGGGACACCGAACACCGGGGAGCTGTTTTTT
TRBJ2-1	NA	NA	TRBV19	CASSMAGPSNEQFF	TGTGCCAGTAGTATGGCGGGGCCGTCCAATGAGCAGTTCTTC
TRBJ2-7	TRBD2	NA	TRBV27	CASSLRGSGEIYEQYF	TGTGCCAGCAGTTTAAGGGGTAGCGGGGAGATCTACGAGCAGTACTTC
TRBJ2-7	NA	NA	TRBV18	CASSQGPAYEQYF	TGTGCCAGCTCACAAGGTCCCGCCTACGAGCAGTACTTC
TRBJ1-3	TRBD1	NA	TRBV9	CASSARQGANTIYF	TGTGCCAGCAGCGCAAGACAGGGGGCAAACACCATATATTTT
TRBJ1-5	TRBD1	NA	TRBV18	CASSPDRVGQPQHF	TGTGCCAGCTCACCGGACAGGGTGGGTCAGCCCCAGCATTTT
TRBJ2-4	NA	NA	TRBV7-8	CASCRDGAKNIQYF	TGTGCCAGCTGCCGTGACGGGGCCAAAAACATTCAGTACTTC
TRBJ2-1	TRBD1	NA	TRBV27	CASSPRTGAGNNEQFF	TGTGCCAGCAGCCCTCGGACAGGGGCGGGCAACAATGAGCAGTTCTTC
TRBJ2-7	NA	NA	TRBV6-4	CASSQTEYEQYF	TGTGCCAGCAGTCAGACCGAATACGAGCAGTACTTC
TRBJ2-7	TRBD2	once	TRBV5-1	CASSSGRDPHPWLRYF	TGCGCCAGCAGCAGTGGGAGGGACCCCCACCCTTGGTTGAGGTACTTC
TRBJ1-5	NA	NA	TRBV19	CASTLTPGYSNQPQHF	TGTGCCAGTACCCTCACCCCAGGGTATAGCAATCAGCCCCAGCATTTT
TRBJ1-1	NA	NA	TRBV7-9	CASSRTFRDTEAFF	TGTGCCAGCAGTCGAACATTCAGGGACACTGAAGCTTTCTTT
TRBJ2-3	NA	NA	TRBV5-1	CASSFEGERLPSTDTQYF	TGCGCCAGCAGCTTCGAGGGGGAAAGACTACCTAGCACAGATACGCAGTATTTT
TRBJ1-4	TRBD1	NA	TRBV11-2	CASSLDRRAGQGNEKLFF	TGTGCCAGCAGCTTAGACCGCCGAGCCGGACAGGGGAACGAAAAACTGTTTTTT
TRBJ2-1	TRBD1	NA	TRBV7-2	CASSPRQGWNEQFF	TGTGCCAGCAGCCCAAGACAGGGATGGAATGAGCAGTTCTTC
TRBJ2-7	NA	NA	TRBV19	CASSKEGGFYEQYF	TGTGCCAGTAGTAAGGAGGGTGGGTTCTACGAGCAGTACTTC
TRBJ2-6	TRBD1	NA	TRBV19	CASSEQGSHSGANVLTF	TGTGCCAGTAGTGAACAGGGGAGTCATTCTGGGGCCAACGTCCTGACTTTC
TRBJ2-7	NA	NA	TRBV5-6	CASSLGVLSGSYEQYF	TGTGCCAGCAGCTTGGGAGTGTTGAGCGGATCCTACGAGCAGTACTTC
TRBJ2-2	TRBD2	NA	TRBV4-2	CASSQDLLAGGYAGELFF	TGTGCCAGCAGCCAAGATTTGCTAGCGGGAGGGTACGCCGGGGAGCTGTTTTTT
TRBJ1-5	TRBD1	NA	TRBV4-2	CASSQEDRGIQPQHF	TGTGCCAGCAGCCAAGAGGACAGGGGGATTCAGCCCCAGCATTTT
TRBJ2-3	NA	NA	TRBV6-6	CASRGTATDTQYF	TGTGCCAGCAGAGGGACGGCCACAGATACGCAGTATTTT
TRBJ2-7	TRBD2	once	TRBV7-9	CASSLGLAGESYEQYF	TGTGCCAGCAGCTTAGGACTAGCGGGAGAGTCCTACGAGCAGTACTTC
TRBJ2-7	NA	NA	TRBV5-6	CASSLVAGGTYEQYF	TGTGCCAGCAGCTTGGTGGCAGGGGGGACCTACGAGCAGTACTTC
TRBJ2-7	TRBD1	NA	TRBV7-6	CASSSDRGPGYEQYF	TGTGCCAGCAGCTCTGACAGGGGGCCGGGGTACGAGCAGTACTTC
TRBJ2-3	NA	NA	TRBV28	CASSPGLVGDTQYF	TGTGCCAGCAGCCCGGGCCTGGTGGGAGATACGCAGTATTTT
TRBJ2-7	TRBD1	NA	TRBV7-9	CASSLDGTGSFEQYF	TGTGCCAGCAGCTTAGACGGGACAGGGTCTTTCGAGCAGTACTTC